This T cell receptor (beta chain) was obtained from a study of blood T cell repertoires in COVID-19. Study-wide background: Samples of COVID-19 (acute and convalescent) were obtained from the United States, Italy and Spain. From T cells, B-cell-depleted T cells, or PBMCs came the material, which was cDNA or gDNA.

Germline CDR1 reads SNHLY; CDR2 reads FYNNEI. The CDR3 consists of 14 residues. With 5 bases clipped from V and 14 bases from J, the junction kept 15 bases outside the gene matches. As handled by the study authors: Estimated nucleated cell counts came from reference gene primer amplification. Here immunoSEQ multiplex PCR was the method, and the copy in TCRdb shows in-frame clones only, minus some. That table gives V, J and clone size, and the DNA gave D and trimming. The data hold more than 85,000 clones, with around 90% observed a single time. This rearrangement joins TRBV2 to TRBJ2-3, with 8 bases aligning to TRBD1. This receptor was identified in a woman aged 55 to 70 with acute or convalescent COVID-19. Material for sequencing was peripheral blood. CDR3 sequence reads: CASSPGTGRDWRYF. CDR3 nucleotide sequence: TGTGCCAGCAGTCCCGGGACAGGCCGTGATTGGAGGTATTTT.